The 19 T cell receptor beta chains reported below all come from one sample, sequenced in a study of shared clonotypes between healthy human individuals. The repertoire was sequenced with immunoSEQ multiplex PCR; TCRdb's copy has only in-frame clones and lacks some. The sample holds millions of clones, 95% seen once. Sequencing used naive CD4+ T cells sorted from blood. The subset here: CD45RA+ positively selected. Receptors were obtained from a man younger than 30 in good health.

The chain carries TRBV30 and TRBJ1-1, with D possibly TRBD1 on 5 matching bases. The germline V and J ends were trimmed by 8 bases and 3 bases, with 19 bases remaining between them. CDR1 is GTSNPN, CDR2 SVGIG, per germline (reference sequence). CDR3 length equals 14 residues. CDR3 in DNA: TGTGCCGGGGGACCCGCAGGGACTCACACTGAAGCTTTCTTT. This codes for CAGGPAGTHTEAFF.

Concerning this clone: Other DNA sequences from this sample encode an identical CDR3 as well. The chain couples TRBV5-1 to TRBJ2-3; D is perhaps TRBD2 (7 bases). Germline-derived CDR1 and CDR2 are SGHRS and YFSETQ. V shed 0 bases and J shed 3 bases, with 11 bases lying between them. The CDR3 contains 15 residues. For the CDR3, the DNA is TGCGCCAGCAGCTTGGAGGGAGGGGGTACAGATACGCAGTATTTT. Its translation: CASSLEGGGTDTQYF.

The V and J genes are TRBV19 and TRBJ2-2, with D unresolved. V was trimmed by 3 bases and J by 3 bases, leaving 11 bases between them. The CDR3 loop spans 15 amino acids. Per the germline V gene, CDR1 is LNHDA and CDR2 is SQIVND (reference sequence). This CDR3 is CASSISTRDTGELFF. The CDR3 DNA reads TGTGCCAGTAGTATCTCGACTCGGGACACCGGGGAGCTGTTTTTT.

This chain links TRBV6-4 with TRBJ1-5, with D perhaps TRBD1 (5 bases). CDR1 and CDR2 (germline): MRHNA, SNTAGT. V dropped 4 bases and J dropped 7 bases, with 11 bases sitting between them. CDR3 length: 13 amino acids. DNA of the CDR3: TGTGCCAGCAGTGTGGACATCGACCAGCCCCAGCATTTT. Translating it yields CASSVDIDQPQHF.

In this sample, this clone turned up a few times. The CDR3 nucleotides read TGTGCCTGGAAAAGGGACGGAGAAGCTTTCTTT. Encoded protein: CAWKRDGEAFF. The rearrangement joins TRBV30 to TRBJ1-1, with a weak D call TRBD1 (5 bases). CDR1 GTSNPN and CDR2 SVGIG come from the germline V gene (reference sequence). This CDR3 contains 11 residues. V dropped 4 bases and J dropped 8 bases, with 11 bases sitting between them.

V gene TRBV2 combines with J gene TRBJ2-2; D call uncertain. Germline values: CDR1 SNHLY, CDR2 FYNNEI. The ends were cut back, 2 bases at V and 9 bases at J, with 16 bases in the middle. The CDR3 is made up of 15 amino acids. CDR3 in DNA: TGTGCCAGCAGTGAAAGGGCTACCGAAAGCTGGGAGCTGTTTTTT. Translation gives CASSERATESWELFF. Filled out from reference TRBV2 and TRBJ2-2, the complete variable domain reads EPEVTQTPSHQVTQMGQEVILRCVPISNHLYFYWYRQILGQKVEFLVSFYNNEISEKSEIFDDQFSVERPDGSNFTLKIRSTKLEDSAMYFCASSERATESWELFFGEGSRLTVL.

The chain uses TRBV6-1 and TRBJ1-4; D ambiguous. The CDR3 length is 12 residues. Trimming cost V 3 bases and J 7 bases, with 6 bases left between them. Germline V gene data show CDR1 as MNHNS and CDR2 as SASEGT. CDR3 sequence reads: CASSERVEKLFF. The CDR3, as DNA: TGTGCCAGCAGTGAGAGGGTTGAAAAACTGTTTTTT.

The chain employs TRBV7-2 and TRBJ2-5; possible D gene TRBD1, 6 bases. V lost 2 bases and J lost 2, with 12 bases in between. Germline V gene sequence: CDR1 SGHTA, CDR2 FQGNSA. This CDR3 spans 15 amino acids. CDR3 DNA: TGTGCCAGCAGCTTACTGGGGGCGGTACAAGAGACCCAGTACTTC. The encoded protein is CASSLLGAVQETQYF.

The chain combines TRBV28 with TRBJ2-5; 9 bases agree with TRBD1. With the DNA end fitting TRBJ2-7 better, the J assignment may be wrong. The length of the CDR3 is 16 residues. Germline V lookup: CDR1 MDHEN, CDR2 SYDVKM. CDR3 sequence reads: CASSDLPGQGPDEQYF. CDR3 nucleotides: TGTGCCAGCAGTGATTTACCGGGACAGGGCCCAGACGAGCAGTACTTC.

This clone occurred a few times. Distinct nucleotide sequences in the sample also encode this CDR3. V gene TRBV10-3 combines with J gene TRBJ1-1; maybe TRBD1 (5 bases). The CDR3 consists of 13 residues. Per germline, CDR1 ENHRY and CDR2 SYGVKD. V lost 3 bases to trimming and J lost 5 bases, with 10 bases between them. The CDR3 region has the DNA TGTGCCATCAGTGAACTAGGGGATACTGAAGCTTTCTTT. Its translation: CAISELGDTEAFF.

This clone was recorded only once. The CDR3 DNA is TGTGCCAGCAGCCCCGGGACAGGGTTCACCTACAATGAGCAGTTCTTC. Protein sequence: CASSPGTGFTYNEQFF. The chain recombines TRBV7-6 with TRBJ2-1, with TRBD1 matching over 9 bases. Germline V gene data show CDR1 as SGHVS and CDR2 as FNYEAQ. V dropped 5 bases and J dropped 2; count of bases not matched to a gene: 7. The CDR3 runs to 16 residues.

This rearrangement joins TRBV5-3 to TRBJ1-5; 10 positions agree with TRBD1. TRBV5-3 is treated as an ORF (open reading frame) with a function not yet certain. CDR3 size: 12 residues. Unmatched junction bases numbered 11, after V lost 8 bases and J lost 15 bases. CDR3 protein: CARRDRGGSGHF. CDR3 in DNA: TGTGCCAGGCGGGACAGGGGAGGATCGGGGCATTTT.

This chain links TRBV6-1 with TRBJ2-7, with 7 bases lining up with TRBD1. This CDR3 has 15 amino acids. Trimming removed 4 bases from V and 4 bases from J; junction bases left unmatched: 10. CDR1 and CDR2 (germline): MNHNS, SASEGT. CDR3 in DNA: TGTGCCAGCAGTGGGTCCGGGACAGATCGTTACGAGCAGTACTTC. This encodes CASSGSGTDRYEQYF.

The chain uses TRBV29-1 and TRBJ1-1; D uncertain. The CDR3 totals 13 residues. The V end lost 2 bases, the J end lost 2 bases, and 9 bases lay between the germline ends. Germline CDR1 and CDR2: SQVTM and ANQGSEA. DNA for the CDR3: TGCAGCGTTGAACGGAACAGTAACACTGAAGCTTTCTTT. This codes for CSVERNSNTEAFF.

The rearrangement joins TRBV12-5 to TRBJ1-6; TRBD1 matches at 10 bases. The V and J ends lost 6 bases and 15 bases, in that order; junction bases with no gene match: 5. The CDR3 runs 12 residues. CDR1 LGHNT and CDR2 FRNRAP come from the germline V gene. The DNA of the CDR3 is TGTGCTAGTGGCGACAGGGGGCGGGTCCTCCACTTT. Encoded protein: CASGDRGRVLHF.

Concerning this clone itself: Compared with germline, one end of the junction differs, possibly owing to a read error. V and J are TRBV6-5 and TRBJ2-7, with D perhaps TRBD1 or TRBD2 (5 bases each). Germline-derived CDR1 and CDR2 are MNHEY and SVGAGI. The CDR3 runs to 12 residues. The CDR3 DNA is TGTGCCAGCAGTCGGGGCCTTTGGGGAGATGTGTTC. This translates into CASSRGLWGDVF.

The genes are TRBV5-1 and TRBJ2-3, with TRBD2 matching over 8 bases. This CDR3 has 16 residues. Looked up from germline, CDR1 is SGHRS and CDR2 is YFSETQ. J was trimmed by 4 bases and V by 0 bases; bases with no gene match: 7. The chain's CDR3 is CASSLGGSGNSDTQYF. The CDR3, as DNA: TGCGCCAGCAGCTTGGGTGGTAGCGGGAACTCAGATACGCAGTATTTT.

This clone was counted once. The chain joins TRBV28 to TRBJ1-2; 8 positions agree with TRBD1. The CDR3 contains 13 residues. The germline V gene has CDR1 MDHEN and CDR2 SYDVKM. Trimming took 6 bases from V and 4 from J; bases not matched to a gene: 4. As DNA, the CDR3 is TGTGCCAGCAGCCGGGACAGGATCTATGGCTACACCTTC. This translates into CASSRDRIYGYTF.

DNA of the CDR3: TGTGCCACCAGCAACACCAGGGTGGATACGCAGTATTTT. Translating it yields CATSNTRVDTQYF. V and J are TRBV15 and TRBJ2-3; possible D gene TRBD1, 5 bases. The CDR3 runs to 13 residues. Germline V gene sequence: CDR1 LNHNV, CDR2 YYDKDF (reference sequence). V was pared by 4 bases and J by 6 bases, with 11 bases between.